This entry is about one T cell receptor (beta chain). The data stem from a study of blood T cell repertoires in COVID-19. For the study at large: PBMCs, B-cell-depleted T cells, or T cells provided the cDNA or gDNA that made up the material.

Using immunoSEQ multiplex PCR, the repertoire was profiled, and TCRdb retains in-frame clones only, with some absent. Of around 83,000 clones detected, around 90% appear once; the ten largest clones hold about 8.5%. J gave up 4 bases and V 4 bases, and 9 bases lay outside the gene matches. CDR1 is SGHNT, CDR2 YYREEE, per germline (reference sequence). CDR3 size: 15 residues. Material: peripheral blood. The chain is built from TRBV5-4 and TRBJ1-1, with 8 bases aligning to TRBD1. The clonotype was recovered from an elderly man with active or convalescent COVID-19. In nucleotides, the CDR3 is TGTGCCAGCAGCAATCCAGGGGGCGCAAGCACTGAAGCTTTCTTT. As protein: CASSNPGGASTEAFF.